The 10 T cell receptor beta chains below all came from one sample that was sequenced in a study of blood T cell repertoires in COVID-19. The assay was immunoSEQ multiplex PCR, and TCRdb's table has in-frame clones only and misses some. The top ten clones hold less than 2% of a sample with over 120,000 clones, around 78% of them seen once. The specimen was peripheral blood. These receptors were taken from a woman aged 55-70 years with acute or convalescent COVID-19.

J is TRBJ2-1 and V is TRBV11-2, with a tentative D call TRBD2 (6 bases). V lost 1 base and J lost 7, with 11 bases in between. The CDR3 runs to 14 residues. The germline V gene encodes CDR1 SGHAT and CDR2 FQNNGV. The CDR3 DNA reads as TGTGCCAGCAGCTTAGCGGGACGGGGGAATGAGCAGTTCTTC. Translating it yields CASSLAGRGNEQFF.

The chain couples TRBV30 to TRBJ1-3; D perhaps matches TRBD1 (5 bases). Trimming removed 5 bases at V and 2 bases at J, with 10 bases between. This CDR3 has 13 residues. Germline V gene sequence: CDR1 GTSNPN, CDR2 SVGIG (reference sequence). The CDR3 DNA reads as TGTGCCTGGGCAGGGTTCCCTGGAAACACCATATATTTT. Translated: CAWAGFPGNTIYF.

The chain links TRBV2 to TRBJ1-2, with 7 positions matching TRBD1. CDR1 SNHLY and CDR2 FYNNEI come from the germline V gene. This CDR3 has 17 residues. V dropped 6 bases and J dropped 1; count of bases not matched to a gene: 14. CDR3 sequence: CASSRLSPQGVNYGYTF. The CDR3 nucleotides read TGTGCCAGCAGCCGCTTGTCCCCCCAGGGGGTTAACTATGGCTACACCTTC. The whole variable domain, filled in from reference TRBV2 and TRBJ1-2, reads EPEVTQTPSHQVTQMGQEVILRCVPISNHLYFYWYRQILGQKVEFLVSFYNNEISEKSEIFDDQFSVERPDGSNFTLKIRSTKLEDSAMYFCASSRLSPQGVNYGYTFGSGTRLTVV.

This clone was observed a single time. The chain uses TRBV28 and TRBJ2-7; unclear D gene. Germline V gene lookup returns CDR1 MDHEN and CDR2 SYDVKM. The V end lost 5 bases, the J end lost 5 bases, and 13 bases lay between the germline ends. The CDR3 spans 13 residues. The CDR3 nucleotides read TGTGCCAGCAGTCCGCGGCCCAACCACGAGCAGTACTTC. Translation: CASSPRPNHEQYF.

The chain joins TRBV7-9 to TRBJ2-1, with D perhaps matching TRBD2 (6 bases). This CDR3 has 15 residues. In germline, CDR1 is SEHNR, CDR2 FQNEAQ (reference sequence). V gave up 3 bases and J gave up 4 bases, with 13 bases separating them. CDR3 in amino acids: CASSFILALYNEQFF. As DNA, the CDR3 is TGTGCCAGCAGCTTTATACTAGCCCTATACAATGAGCAGTTCTTC.

Written as DNA, the CDR3 is TGCGCCAGCAGCTTGGCAATCCCAACTAGCCAAGAGACCCAGTACTTC. This gives the protein CASSLAIPTSQETQYF. The J gene is TRBJ2-5, the V gene TRBV5-1, with a tentative D call TRBD2 (5 bases). The germline gives CDR1 SGHRS, CDR2 YFSETQ. V was pared by 0 bases and J by 1 base, with 13 bases between. The CDR3 covers 16 residues.

The chain links TRBV3-1 (or the pseudogene TRBV3-2) to TRBJ1-1; possibly TRBD1 for D (6 bases). Trimming took off 4 bases at V and 12 bases at J, with 15 bases between the two ends. From germline, CDR1 is LGHDT and CDR2 YNNKEL (reference sequence). The CDR3 length is 12 residues. The DNA of the CDR3 is TGTGCCAGCAGCCCCTACAGGGCGGTCCCTTTCTTT. Translated: CASSPYRAVPFF.

V is TRBV27 and J is TRBJ2-5; 14 nucleotides match TRBD2. Looked up from germline, CDR1 is MNHEY and CDR2 is SMNVEV (reference sequence). This CDR3 has 16 residues. The V segment lost 4 bases and the J segment 4 bases; nucleotides outside the gene matches: 5. The CDR3 loop is CASSSGLAGVLETQYF. The CDR3 DNA reads TGTGCCAGCAGTTCGGGACTAGCGGGAGTACTAGAGACCCAGTACTTC.

This clone was observed a few times. This rearrangement joins TRBV5-8 to TRBJ1-1; TRBD1 aligns across 7 bases. CDR1 SGHTS and CDR2 YDEGEE come from the germline V gene. CDR3 length equals 14 residues. The V gene end was trimmed by 6 bases and the J gene end by 0 bases; junction bases not matched to a gene: 5. In nucleotides, the CDR3 is TGTGCCAGCAAAGGGGGCCTGCTGAACACTGAAGCTTTCTTT. Translating gives CASKGGLLNTEAFF.

This clone was counted between two and nine times. In DNA, the CDR3 is TGTGCCTGGAGTGACCTCTCGGGGGGAGGCTACACCTTC. Its protein product is CAWSDLSGGGYTF. The chain employs TRBV30 and TRBJ1-2; TRBD1 is a possible D gene (5 bases). This CDR3 contains 13 residues. Germline-derived CDR1 and CDR2 are GTSNPN and SVGIG (reference sequence). The V end lost 1 base, the J end lost 8 bases, and 14 bases lay between the germline ends.